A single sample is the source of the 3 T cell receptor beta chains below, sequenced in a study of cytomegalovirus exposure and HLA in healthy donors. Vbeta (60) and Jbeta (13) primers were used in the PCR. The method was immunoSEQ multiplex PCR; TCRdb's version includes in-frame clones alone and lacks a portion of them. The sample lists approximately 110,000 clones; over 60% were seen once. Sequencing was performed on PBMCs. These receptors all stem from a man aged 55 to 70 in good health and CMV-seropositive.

The CDR3 nucleotides read TGTGCCAGCAGAGCCGGGTTCTACTATGGCTACACCTTC. This codes for CASRAGFYYGYTF. V usage is TRBV11-1 and J usage is TRBJ1-2, with D unresolved. The CDR3 is 13 amino acids. V lost 6 bases, J lost 3 bases, and 11 bases lay in between. Germline lookup yields CDR1 SGHAT and CDR2 FQDESV (reference sequence).

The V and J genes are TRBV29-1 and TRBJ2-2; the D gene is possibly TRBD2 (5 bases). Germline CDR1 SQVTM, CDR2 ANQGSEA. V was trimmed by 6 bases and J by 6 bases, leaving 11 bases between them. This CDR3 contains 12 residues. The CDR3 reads CSVGLGAGELFF. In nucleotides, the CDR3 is TGCAGCGTCGGACTCGGGGCCGGGGAGCTGTTTTTT.

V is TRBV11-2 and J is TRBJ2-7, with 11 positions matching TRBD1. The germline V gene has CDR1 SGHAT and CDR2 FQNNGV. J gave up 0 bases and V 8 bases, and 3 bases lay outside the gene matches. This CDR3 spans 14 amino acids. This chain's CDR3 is CASRGQGDSYEQYF. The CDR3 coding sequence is TGTGCCAGCCGGGGACAGGGGGACTCCTACGAGCAGTACTTC.